This TCR beta chain emerged from a study of OX40 agonist ivuxolimab in advanced cancers. Study-wide points: Within 6 weeks, CD4+ and CD8+ blood T cells expanded clonally at 0.1 to 3.0 mg/kg.

Germline V gives CDR1 SNHLY, CDR2 FYNNEI. The CDR3 runs to 13 residues. Trimming shortened V by 6 bases and J by 4 bases, and 10 bases separated the two germline ends. The data were produced by immunoSEQ multiplex PCR, yet TCRdb's version contains in-frame clones alone and is incomplete. The sample carries over 85,000 clones, around 88% recorded once. For this clone: Its antigen is as yet unknown.

This clonotype was sampled from an adult with an advanced solid tumor such as melanoma, head and neck, liver or kidney cancer. The specimen comprised CD4+ or CD8+ T cells sorted from blood, sampled in a trial of the OX40 agonist ivuxolimab. The chain links TRBV2 to TRBJ1-3, with TRBD1 as a possible D gene (5 bases). The CDR3 bases are TGTGCCAGCAGGCCGACAGCGGGAAACACCATATATTTT. Translated: CASRPTAGNTIYF. Full variable domain (missing parts from reference TRBV2 and TRBJ1-3): EPEVTQTPSHQVTQMGQEVILRCVPISNHLYFYWYRQILGQKVEFLVSFYNNEISEKSEIFDDQFSVERPDGSNFTLKIRSTKLEDSAMYFCASRPTAGNTIYFGEGSWLTVV.